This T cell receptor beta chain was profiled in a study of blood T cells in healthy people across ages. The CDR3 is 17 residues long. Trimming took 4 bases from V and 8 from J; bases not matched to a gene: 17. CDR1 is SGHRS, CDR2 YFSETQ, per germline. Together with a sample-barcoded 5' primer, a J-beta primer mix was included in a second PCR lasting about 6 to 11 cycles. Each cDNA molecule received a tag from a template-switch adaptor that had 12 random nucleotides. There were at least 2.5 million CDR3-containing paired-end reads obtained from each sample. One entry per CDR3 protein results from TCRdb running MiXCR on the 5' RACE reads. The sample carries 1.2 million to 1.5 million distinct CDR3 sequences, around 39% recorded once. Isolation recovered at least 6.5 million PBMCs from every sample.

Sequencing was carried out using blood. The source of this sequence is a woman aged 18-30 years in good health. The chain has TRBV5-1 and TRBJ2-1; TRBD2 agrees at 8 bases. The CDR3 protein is CASSHGLAGPLLHEQFF. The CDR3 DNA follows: TGCGCCAGCAGCCACGGCCTAGCGGGCCCCTTGCTGCATGAGCAGTTCTTC.